Presented here are 15 T cell receptor beta chains from one specimen sequenced in a study of blood T cell repertoires in COVID-19. TCRdb's copy holds only in-frame clones and misses some; the assay was immunoSEQ multiplex PCR. The sample yields around 260,000 clones, around four fifths seen once. Sequences were obtained from PBMCs or T cells enriched from blood (not recorded which). These receptors all come from a man aged 25 to 40 with acute COVID-19.

The chain couples TRBV6-1 to TRBJ1-5; 8 nucleotides agree with TRBD1. The V gene end was trimmed by 0 bases and the J gene end by 0 bases; junction bases not matched to a gene: 4. CDR1 and CDR2 (germline): MNHNS, SASEGT. The CDR3 loop spans 17 amino acids. The CDR3 sequence is CASSEAQGEGSNQPQHF. Written as DNA, the CDR3 is TGTGCCAGCAGTGAAGCACAGGGGGAGGGTAGCAATCAGCCCCAGCATTTT.

V usage is TRBV15 and J usage is TRBJ2-7; no firm D call. V lost 0 bases, J lost 4 bases, and 7 bases lay in between. This CDR3 has 13 residues. Germline V gene data show CDR1 as LNHNV and CDR2 as YYDKDF (reference sequence). CDR3 region: CATSRDPFYEQYV. In DNA form, the CDR3 reads TGTGCCACCAGCAGAGACCCTTTTTACGAGCAGTACGTC.

The rearrangement links TRBV10-3 to TRBJ2-1; 9 nucleotides align to TRBD2. The CDR3 is made up of 14 amino acids. Germline CDR1 ENHRY, CDR2 SYGVKD. The junction had 6 bases not matched to a gene; V was cut back by 5 bases and J by 7 bases. The CDR3 coding sequence is TGTGCCATCAGTCAGGGACTAGCAGATAATGAGCAGTTCTTC. This sequence encodes CAISQGLADNEQFF.

The chain carries TRBV19 and TRBJ1-5; TRBD1 matches at 8 bases. Germline loops: CDR1 LNHDA, CDR2 SQIVND (reference sequence). There are 15 residues in the CDR3. J gave up 3 bases and V 7 bases, and 8 bases lay outside the gene matches. In DNA, the CDR3 is TGTGCCAGTACCGACAGGGGTGGGAACAATCAGCCCCAGCATTTT. It translates to CASTDRGGNNQPQHF.

The chain carries TRBV21-1 and TRBJ2-3; the table assigns TRBD2, which was not confirmed against the DNA. TRBV21-1 is recorded as a pseudogene. The CDR3 runs 17 residues. This CDR3 reads CASRHTPGSLITDTQYF. CDR3 in DNA: TGTGCCAGCAGACACACACCCGGGTCACTAATCACAGATACGCAGTATTTT.

The chain combines TRBV7-2 with TRBJ2-3, with 7 bases identical to TRBD2. The CDR3 has 15 amino acids. Germline CDR1 reads SGHTA; CDR2 reads FQGNSA. Germline trimming cut 7 bases from V and 0 bases from J; bases unmatched to any gene: 7. The chain's CDR3 is CASTKAGSSTDTQYF. As DNA, the CDR3 is TGTGCCAGCACCAAAGCGGGAAGTAGCACAGATACGCAGTATTTT. Full variable domain (missing parts from reference TRBV7-2 and TRBJ2-3): GAGVSQSPSNKVTEKGKDVELRCDPISGHTALYWYRQSLGQGLEFLIYFQGNSAPDKSGLPSDRFSAERTGGSVSTLTIQRTQQEDSAVYLCASTKAGSSTDTQYFGPGTRLTVL.

This clone was seen just once. J is TRBJ1-4 and V is TRBV3-1 (or the pseudogene TRBV3-2), with unresolved D. Trimming cost V 8 bases and J 0 bases, with 10 bases left between them. The CDR3 consists of 14 residues. Germline V gives CDR1 LGHDT, CDR2 YNNKEL (reference sequence). CDR3 residues: CASRGNATNEKLFF. In DNA form, the CDR3 reads TGTGCCAGCCGAGGGAATGCAACTAATGAAAAACTGTTTTTT.

This chain joins TRBV3-1 (or the pseudogene TRBV3-2) and TRBJ2-1; TRBD2 matches 11 bases. CDR1 and CDR2 from the germline V gene are LGHDT and YNNKEL (reference sequence). CDR3 size: 17 residues. V shed 5 bases and J 7 bases; nucleotides not matched to a gene: 13. CDR3 DNA: TGTGCCAGCAGCGCGACCTTGGGATCTAGCGGGGGGAATGAGCAGTTCTTC. Protein product: CASSATLGSSGGNEQFF.

The gene calls are TRBV29-1 and TRBJ2-2; perhaps TRBD2 as D (6 bases). CDR1 and CDR2 from the germline V gene are SQVTM and ANQGSEA. Trimming removed 1 base at V and 7 bases at J, with 10 bases between. The CDR3 runs 13 residues. CDR3 sequence reads: CSVEAAGYGELFF. Here the CDR3 DNA reads TGCAGCGTTGAAGCTGCGGGGTACGGGGAGCTGTTTTTT.

The chain combines TRBV19 with TRBJ1-6; tentatively, D is TRBD1 (6 bases). The germline CDR1 and CDR2 sequences are LNHDA and SQIVND (reference sequence). This CDR3 has 17 amino acids. Trimming took 3 bases from V and 6 from J, leaving 18 bases between them. The DNA for the CDR3 is TGTGCCAGTAGTATGGATGGCAGGGGTAATTCTAATTCACCCCTCCACTTT. This encodes CASSMDGRGNSNSPLHF.

The chain combines TRBV18 with TRBJ2-7; 7 bases are a match to TRBD1. In germline, CDR1 is KGHSH, CDR2 LQKENI. The CDR3 contains 14 residues. V gave up 7 bases and J gave up 1 base; unmatched junction bases: 7. The CDR3 DNA reads TGTGCCAGCTTTCGGACAGGACGATCCTACGAGCAGTACGTC. It yields the protein CASFRTGRSYEQYV.

The chain has TRBV9 and TRBJ1-6; D not resolved. V lost 6 bases to trimming and J lost 7 bases, with 11 bases between them. Germline values: CDR1 SGDLS, CDR2 YYNGEE. The CDR3 covers 13 residues. This CDR3 is CASTSTGNSPLHF. The DNA for the CDR3 is TGTGCCAGCACCTCAACCGGGAATTCACCCCTCCACTTT.

The chain employs TRBV5-5 and TRBJ2-3; D is perhaps TRBD1 (6 bases). CDR3 length equals 14 residues. In germline, CDR1 is SGHKS, CDR2 YYEKEE (reference sequence). Trimming shortened V by 3 bases and J by 2 bases, and 10 bases separated the two germline ends. In DNA, the CDR3 is TGTGCCAGCAGCTCTGGGGGCCTCACAGATACGCAGTATTTT. Encoded protein: CASSSGGLTDTQYF.

The chain is built from TRBV6-5 and TRBJ1-6; D is possibly TRBD1 (6 bases). The CDR3 consists of 14 residues. The V and J ends lost 6 bases and 10 bases respectively, with 16 bases between them. The germline CDR1 and CDR2 sequences are MNHEY and SVGAGI. CDR3 sequence: CASRTQGSWSPLHF. The CDR3 DNA reads as TGTGCCAGCAGGACACAGGGAAGTTGGTCACCCCTCCACTTT.

The chain joins TRBV9 to TRBJ1-6, with D possibly matching TRBD1 (6 bases). With 3 bases removed from V and 7 bases from J, the gap between germline ends came to 14 bases. Germline loops: CDR1 SGDLS, CDR2 YYNGEE. The CDR3 length is 15 residues. Here the CDR3 DNA reads TGTGCCAGCAGCGAGTCACAGGGCTGGAATTCACCCCTCCACTTT. It encodes CASSESQGWNSPLHF.